This is a list of T cell receptor beta chains from one sample in a study of CD8 T cells in Susac syndrome. MiXCR was run by TCRdb on the immunoSEQ multiplex PCR reads, yielding one entry per CDR3 protein. The sample comprises some 160,000 distinct CDR3 sequences, 92% of which are singletons, and about 0.073% rests with the top ten. Input material: CD4+ T cells from PBMCs. The receptors were gathered from a human donor in good health. Each CDR3 is given with its conserved first and last residue. A D gene is named only where the DNA matches it firmly. A clone size is listed for some rows: how often the clone was seen (once, few, many), or a class if it is expanded.

clone_size cdr3_length d_call j_call v_call cdr3_nt cdr3_aa
NA 13 NA TRBJ2-3 TRBV5-1 TGCGCCAGCAGCTTTGGTAGCACAGATACGCAGTATTTT CASSFGSTDTQYF
NA 15 NA TRBJ2-7 TRBV2 TGTGCCAGCAGTGCATTGAGAGGGGAATCCTACGAGCAGTACTTC CASSALRGESYEQYF
NA 11 NA TRBJ2-7 TRBV6-2/TRBV6-3 TGTGCGGGCGGGACCCACTACGAGCAGTACTTC CAGGTHYEQYF
NA 13 NA TRBJ2-5 TRBV6-1 TGTGCCAGCAGTGAAGGGGGTTTGGAGACCCAGTACTTC CASSEGGLETQYF
NA 15 TRBD2 TRBJ2-1 TRBV5-1 TGCGCCAGCAGCCCAACTAGCGGCTCCTACAATGAGCAGTTCTTC CASSPTSGSYNEQFF
NA 16 NA TRBJ1-2 TRBV5-1 TGCGCCAGCAGCTTCGGGCAGGGGTTAACTAACTATGGCTACACCTTC CASSFGQGLTNYGYTF
NA 14 NA TRBJ2-1 TRBV4-2 TGTGCCAGCAGCCTAACGGGACTTCACAATGAGCAGTTCTTC CASSLTGLHNEQFF
NA 14 NA TRBJ2-3 TRBV5-4 TGTGCCAGCAGCTTGGCCTCGGCCACAGATACGCAGTATTTT CASSLASATDTQYF
NA 15 NA TRBJ2-7 TRBV5-1 TGCGCCAGCAGCTCGGATCCGACGGTGACCTACGAGCAGTACTTC CASSSDPTVTYEQYF
NA 12 NA TRBJ2-2 TRBV21-1 TGTGCCAGCAGCATTAACACCGGGGAGCTGTTTTTT CASSINTGELFF
NA 15 TRBD1 TRBJ2-2 TRBV12-3/TRBV12-4 TGTGCCAGCAGTTTGGCCGGGACAGGGGCAGGGGAGCTGTTTTTT CASSLAGTGAGELFF
few 14 NA TRBJ2-5 TRBV28 TGTGCCAGCAGTTCTGGACAGAACCAAGAGACCCAGTACTTC CASSSGQNQETQYF
NA 14 NA TRBJ1-2 TRBV7-9 TGTGCCAGCAGCCTCGAAGTGAGGGGCCAAGGCTACACCTTC CASSLEVRGQGYTF
NA 14 TRBD2 TRBJ2-5 TRBV10-3 TGTGCCATCAGGGCCGGGAGGGCTTCAGAGGCCCAGTACTTC CAIRAGRASEAQYF
few 13 TRBD2 TRBJ2-7 TRBV3-1 TGTGCCAGCACCCTTAGCGGGGGCTACGAGCAGTACTTC CASTLSGGYEQYF
NA 13 TRBD1 TRBJ1-3 TRBV12-3/TRBV12-4 TGTGCCAGCACCCGGGACAGTCGAAACACCATATATTTT CASTRDSRNTIYF
NA 13 TRBD1 TRBJ1-4 TRBV28 TGTGCCAGCAGTTTTTCCGACAGGGGGCAACTGTTTTTT CASSFSDRGQLFF
NA 11 NA TRBJ1-1 TRBV12-5 TGTGCTAGTGGTTTTGGCCGCGAAGCTTTCTTT CASGFGREAFF
NA 17 TRBD1 TRBJ2-7 TRBV5-4 TGTGCCAGCAGCAAATGGACAGGTAGCCCCTCCTCCTACGAGCAGTACTTC CASSKWTGSPSSYEQYF
NA 17 NA TRBJ2-1 TRBV12-2 TGTGCAAGTCGCTTAGCGACCGCGGGAGGGTCATACAATGAGCAGTTCTTC CASRLATAGGSYNEQFF
NA 15 NA TRBJ2-7 TRBV5-1 TGCGCCAGCAGCTTGGAGGCGCTAGCAGGCTACGAGCAGTACTTC CASSLEALAGYEQYF
NA 13 NA TRBJ2-7 TRBV30 TGTGCCTGGAGTCAATCGATTCGGACGGTTCAGTACTTC CAWSQSIRTVQYF
NA 16 NA TRBJ2-7 TRBV7-8 TGTGCCAGCAGCCCCTTCCGGCTGGCCAACGCCTACGAGCAGTACTTC CASSPFRLANAYEQYF
NA 14 TRBD2 TRBJ2-3 TRBV24-1 TGTGCCACCAGGCCAACTAGCGACACAGATACGCAGTATTTT CATRPTSDTDTQYF
NA 17 TRBD1 TRBJ2-6 TRBV7-3 TGTGCCAGCAGCAAGACAGGGACGAGCTCTGGGGCCAACGTCCTGACTTTC CASSKTGTSSGANVLTF
once 17 TRBD2 TRBJ2-3 TRBV7-9 TGTGCCAGCACCCCTGGACTAGCGGGCTCTAGCACAGATACGCAGTATTTT CASTPGLAGSSTDTQYF
NA 13 NA TRBJ1-1 TRBV29-1 TGCAGCGTGATGGGGGGGGCGGACACTGAAGCTTTCTTT CSVMGGADTEAFF
few 15 NA TRBJ2-5 TRBV24-1 TGTGCCACCAGTGATCCTCGGGGGGCTGGAGAGACCCAGTACTTC CATSDPRGAGETQYF
NA 12 NA TRBJ2-1 TRBV29-1 TGCAGCGTTTCCGGGCCATACAATGAGCAGTTCTTC CSVSGPYNEQFF
NA 16 TRBD2 TRBJ2-1 TRBV10-1 TGCGCCAGCAGTGAGTCTGGACTAGCGGTCTACAATGAGCAGTTCTTC CASSESGLAVYNEQFF
NA 15 NA TRBJ1-1 TRBV6-6 TGTGCCAGCAGTTCGTCGACAACCTCGTACACTGAAGCTTTCTTT CASSSSTTSYTEAFF
NA 17 NA TRBJ2-6 TRBV5-6 TGTGCCAGCAGCTGGGGACTTTCACGCTCTGGGGCCAACGTCCTGACTTTC CASSWGLSRSGANVLTF
NA 15 TRBD2 TRBJ2-2 TRBV28 TGTGCCAGCAGTTTAGGCGGGAGAGAAACCGGGGAGCTGTTTTTT CASSLGGRETGELFF
once 11 NA TRBJ2-4 TRBV30 TGTGCCTGGAGTACTGGGGACATTCAGTACTTC CAWSTGDIQYF
NA 16 TRBD2 TRBJ2-7 TRBV30 TGTGCCTGGAGTGTACTAGCGGGTTCAAGCTCCTACGAGCAGTACTTC CAWSVLAGSSSYEQYF
NA 14 TRBD2 TRBJ2-1 TRBV11-2 TGTGCCAGCAGGCCACTAGCGGTGTACAATGAGCAGTTCTTC CASRPLAVYNEQFF
NA 14 TRBD1 TRBJ2-5 TRBV19 TGTGCCAGTACCCCGGGACAGTACCAAGAGACCCAGTACTTC CASTPGQYQETQYF
NA 13 TRBD1 TRBJ1-4 TRBV29-1 TGCAGCGGAACCGGGACAGGGGATGAAAAACTGTTTTTT CSGTGTGDEKLFF
NA 14 NA TRBJ2-7 TRBV14 TGTGCCAGCAGCCAAGATCGCCAGCTCTACGAGCAGTACTTC CASSQDRQLYEQYF
NA 13 NA TRBJ1-1 TRBV6-4 TGTGCCAGCAGCGCCTCCAGGGGCACTGAAGCTTTCTTT CASSASRGTEAFF
NA 15 TRBD1 TRBJ1-2 TRBV5-1 TGCGCCAGCAGCCCGGGTGGGGACAGTTACTATGGCTACACCTTC CASSPGGDSYYGYTF
NA 14 NA TRBJ2-5 TRBV20-1 TGCAGTGCTGCCCGTCCCGAAAAGAGGGAGACCCAGTACTTC CSAARPEKRETQYF
NA 12 NA TRBJ2-5 TRBV29-1 TGCAGCGTTGACCGGGGCCAAGAGACCCAGTACTTC CSVDRGQETQYF
NA 14 NA TRBJ2-5 TRBV29-1 TGCAGCGTTAACACAGGGGGGGGCCAAGAGACCCAGTACTTC CSVNTGGGQETQYF
NA 14 NA TRBJ2-7 TRBV7-9 TGTGCCAGCAGCTTAGACAGGGCCTCCTACGAGCAGTACTTC CASSLDRASYEQYF
NA 13 NA TRBJ2-2 TRBV6-5 TGTGCCAGCTTACAGGTGAACACCGGGGAGCTGTTTTTT CASLQVNTGELFF
few 12 NA TRBJ2-2 TRBV20-1 TGCAGTGCTAGACGGAACACCGGGGAGCTGTTTTTT CSARRNTGELFF
NA 15 NA TRBJ2-6 TRBV24-1 TGTGCCACCAGTGATCCGACCGTTGGGGCCAACGTCCTGACTTTC CATSDPTVGANVLTF
NA 15 TRBD1 TRBJ2-5 TRBV5-6 TGTGCCAGCAGCTTCGAGACAGGGCTCCAAGAGACCCAGTACTTC CASSFETGLQETQYF
NA 16 TRBD2 TRBJ2-7 TRBV27 TGTGCCAGCAGCCCGAGGACTAGCGGGAGGGCCTACGAGCAGTACTTC CASSPRTSGRAYEQYF
NA 12 NA TRBJ2-5 TRBV2 TGTGCCAGCAGTGTTGTGGCGGGGACCCAGTACTTC CASSVVAGTQYF
NA 14 NA TRBJ2-5 TRBV20-1 TGCAGTGCTAGCGGGAGAGGGCCCCAAGAGACCCAGTACTTC CSASGRGPQETQYF
NA 13 NA TRBJ1-2 TRBV29-1 TGCAGCGTTATCTCAGCAAGAAACTATGGCTACACCTTC CSVISARNYGYTF
NA 15 NA TRBJ2-2 TRBV2 TGTGCCAGCAGTGAAGTGCCAGGGAACACCGGGGAGCTGTTTTTT CASSEVPGNTGELFF
NA 14 TRBD2 TRBJ2-1 TRBV29-1 TGCAGCGCCAGGACTAGCGGGAGCCACAATGAGCAGTTCTTC CSARTSGSHNEQFF
NA 14 TRBD2 TRBJ2-7 TRBV12-3/TRBV12-4 TGTGCCAGCAGTCTTAGCGGGGCCCCTCTCGAGCAGTACTTC CASSLSGAPLEQYF
NA 11 NA TRBJ2-1 TRBV20-1 TGCAGTGCTGGGGATTACAATGAGCAGTTCTTC CSAGDYNEQFF
NA 14 TRBD1 TRBJ1-1 TRBV19 TGTGCCAGTAGTACTACAGGGGGCCGAACTGAAGCTTTCTTT CASSTTGGRTEAFF
NA 15 NA TRBJ1-2 TRBV5-4 TGTGCCAGCAGCCCTGGTGGGGGAAGTTACTATGGCTACACCTTC CASSPGGGSYYGYTF
NA 16 TRBD2 TRBJ2-3 TRBV7-6 TGTGCCAGCAGCTTAGCGGGGAGAACGGGAGGCGGTACGCAGTATTTT CASSLAGRTGGGTQYF